These T cell receptor beta chains were read from a single sample in a study of T-cell memory formation after mild COVID-19. TCRdb used MiXCR to reprocess the 5' RACE reads, holding one entry per CDR3 protein. The sample yields about 560,000 distinct CDR3 sequences, about a fifth seen once. Material for sequencing was PBMCs or a T cell subset sorted from them (not recorded which). All receptors come from an adult woman who had mild COVID-19 (a few samples of this study predate the infection). Cell type and time point are not known. The CDR3 runs from the conserved cysteine through the conserved F or W. A D gene is named only where the DNA matches it firmly. Size is stated for part of the rows, as once, few or many counts, or as a class when the clone is expanded.

v_gene	abundance	d_gene	j_gene	CDR3nt	CDR3aa
TRBV7-2	-	-	TRBJ2-3	TGTGCCAGCAGCTCCAAGCGCAGCAGTGGCACAGATACGCAGTATTTT	CASSSKRSSGTDTQYF
TRBV7-6	few	-	TRBJ1-1	TGTGCCAGCCGAACACTCCGTCCCGGCCGCATCACGACAAGGGGAACTGAAGCTTTCTTT	CASRTLRPGRITTRGTEAFF
TRBV7-8	few	-	TRBJ2-5	TGTGCCAGGGGGGGTCTCCAAGAGACCCAGTACTTC	CARGGLQETQYF
TRBV2	few	TRBD1	TRBJ2-2	TGTGCCAGCAGGGTACAGGGGGCTAGCACCGGGGAGCTGTTTTTT	CASRVQGASTGELFF
TRBV6-5	-	TRBD2	TRBJ2-2	TGTGCCAGCAGTTGGAGCGGGGGGACCTCTTACGGGGAGCTGTTTTTT	CASSWSGGTSYGELFF
TRBV24-1	few	-	TRBJ2-3	TGTGCCACCAGTGATTATCCGGAGCAGGGCACAGATACGCAGTATTTT	CATSDYPEQGTDTQYF
TRBV5-1	-	-	TRBJ2-7	TGCGCCAGCAAGGTCGAGGGGGCCTACGAGCAGTACTTC	CASKVEGAYEQYF
TRBV12-3/TRBV12-4	-	TRBD1	TRBJ2-7	TGTGCCAGCAGTGAGGACAGGGCCCACGAGCAGTACTTC	CASSEDRAHEQYF
TRBV20-1	few	-	TRBJ2-1	TGCAGTGCTAGAGACCCCGGGAGCACCCACAATGAGCAGTTCTTC	CSARDPGSTHNEQFF
TRBV24-1	few	TRBD2	TRBJ2-1	TGTGCCACCAGTGATTTGTATGCTAGCGGGAGTGAGGATGAGCAGTTCTTC	CATSDLYASGSEDEQFF
TRBV6-5	-	-	TRBJ1-1	TGTGCCAGCTCCGAAACGTTGAACACTGAAGCTTTCTTT	CASSETLNTEAFF
TRBV4-1	-	-	TRBJ1-5	TGCGCCAGCAGCCGGGTAGTGTCAGAATATAGCAATCAGCCCCAGCATTTT	CASSRVVSEYSNQPQHF
TRBV30	few	-	TRBJ1-2	TGTGCCTGGAGTGTTGTACAGGGCGGCTACACCTTC	CAWSVVQGGYTF
TRBV3-1	few	TRBD2	TRBJ2-5	TGTGCCAGCAGCCGTCGACTAGCGGGGGGCCAAGAGACCCAGTACTTC	CASSRRLAGGQETQYF
TRBV30	-	TRBD2	TRBJ2-3	TGTGCCTGGAGTGTAGCGGGGGGGACCACAGATACGCAGTATTTT	CAWSVAGGTTDTQYF
TRBV7-8	few	-	TRBJ1-1	TGTGCCAGCAGGGGGGGGCGTATTGGTTACACTGAAGCTTTCTTT	CASRGGRIGYTEAFF
TRBV18	once	-	TRBJ1-1	TGTGCCAGCCGCCCGACGACAGAGAACACTGAAGCTTTCTTT	CASRPTTENTEAFF
TRBV29-1	few	TRBD1	TRBJ2-3	TGCAGCGTTGCTAAGACAGGGAACACAGATACGCAGTATTTT	CSVAKTGNTDTQYF
TRBV15	-	-	TRBJ1-1	TGTGCCACCAGCATACAGATTGGGGGCACTGAAGCTTTCTTT	CATSIQIGGTEAFF
TRBV5-1	-	TRBD2	TRBJ2-1	TGCGCCAGCGGGGAAGGAGCGGGAGGCTACAATGAGCAGTTCTTC	CASGEGAGGYNEQFF
TRBV20-1	-	-	TRBJ2-5	TGCAGTGCTAGTCGTTGGCTTGGTGACGCGGAGACCCAGTACTTC	CSASRWLGDAETQYF
TRBV5-1	few	-	TRBJ1-1	TGCGCCAGCAGCTTGGCCGGACAGATGAACACTGAAGCTTTCTTT	CASSLAGQMNTEAFF
TRBV5-8	many	TRBD2	TRBJ2-1	TGTGCCAGCAGCTCGGGACTAGCGGGATCGCCCTACAATGAGCAGTTCTTC	CASSSGLAGSPYNEQFF
TRBV7-8	few	-	TRBJ1-5	TGTGCCAGCAGCTCGCAGGCAGGCACCTATCAGCCCCAGCATTTT	CASSSQAGTYQPQHF
TRBV7-9	few	-	TRBJ1-1	TGTGCCAGCAGCTTAACCCCTACGGGACGGATGAACACTGAAGCTTTCTTT	CASSLTPTGRMNTEAFF
TRBV12-3/TRBV12-4	-	TRBD2	TRBJ2-7	TGTGCCAGCCTAAACCTGGCTAGCGGGAGTTCAGGTTCCTACGAGCAGTACTTC	CASLNLASGSSGSYEQYF
TRBV9	-	-	TRBJ2-7	TGTGCCAGCAGCGCCCACAGGGGAGGAGACGAGCAGTACTTC	CASSAHRGGDEQYF
TRBV30	-	-	TRBJ2-5	TGTGCCTGGAGTGTCCCGGGACTGGAAGAGACCCAGTACTTC	CAWSVPGLEETQYF
TRBV2	few	-	TRBJ2-1	TGTGCCAGCAGTGACCGGGGGTACAATGAGCAGTTCTTC	CASSDRGYNEQFF
TRBV7-9	few	-	TRBJ2-7	TGTGCCAGCAGCTTAGGGCAGGCTGTAATGTACGAGCAGTACTTC	CASSLGQAVMYEQYF
TRBV7-2	-	-	TRBJ2-5	TGTGCCAGCAGCTTAGCTACCCCGGGGGAGACCCAGTACTTC	CASSLATPGETQYF
TRBV9	few	-	TRBJ2-2	TGTGCCAGCAGCCAGGGGCGGAGAACCGGGGAGCTGTTTTTT	CASSQGRRTGELFF
TRBV5-6	many	-	TRBJ2-4	TGTGCCAGCAGTCAACAGGTCGCCAAAAACATTCAGTACTTC	CASSQQVAKNIQYF
TRBV19	-	-	TRBJ2-7	TGTGCCAGTAGTATAGATGCGGGGGCACGTTCCTACGAGCAGTACTTC	CASSIDAGARSYEQYF
TRBV5-4	few	TRBD1	TRBJ1-2	TGTGCCAGCAGCCCGACAGGGAAGGGGGGAAATGGCTACACCTTC	CASSPTGKGGNGYTF
TRBV7-9	many	-	TRBJ2-3	TGTGCCAGCAGCTTCCGGGGCACAGATACGCAGTATTTT	CASSFRGTDTQYF
TRBV5-4	-	-	TRBJ2-7	TGTGCCAGCAGCTCAGTAAACTACGAGCAGTACTTC	CASSSVNYEQYF
TRBV5-1	many	-	TRBJ2-7	TGCGCCAGCAGCCCCGGAGCGGTCTACGAGCAGTACTTC	CASSPGAVYEQYF
TRBV12-3/TRBV12-4	-	TRBD2	TRBJ2-1	TGTGCCAGCAGTTCCCTAGCGGGTTCAGGAGTGGAGCAGTTCTTC	CASSSLAGSGVEQFF
TRBV7-2	many	-	TRBJ2-1	TGTGCCAGCAGCCCGGACAGGCGGGGTGAGCAGTTCTTC	CASSPDRRGEQFF
TRBV7-9	few	TRBD2	TRBJ2-5	TGTGCCAGCAGCCTCGGGACTAGCGTCCCGACCCAGTACTTC	CASSLGTSVPTQYF
TRBV10-3	-	TRBD2	TRBJ2-2	TGTGCCATCAGTGAGCCGGGACTATCCGGGGAGCTGTTTTTT	CAISEPGLSGELFF
TRBV24-1	few	-	TRBJ1-5	TGTGCCACCAGTGGGGGGGAAGGGGCCCTCCACAATCAGCCCCAGCATTTT	CATSGGEGALHNQPQHF
TRBV29-1	-	-	TRBJ1-1	TGCAGCGTTACTCTGCGGAAGGGAAGAACTGAAGCTTTCTTT	CSVTLRKGRTEAFF
TRBV7-9	-	-	TRBJ2-5	TGTGCCAGCAGCTGGGGCAGCTCACAAGAGACCCAGTACTTC	CASSWGSSQETQYF
TRBV6-6	few	TRBD1	TRBJ1-3	TGTGCCAGCACCCGGACAGGGCCCTCTGGAAACACCATATATTTT	CASTRTGPSGNTIYF
TRBV30	few	-	TRBJ2-3	TGTGCCTGGAGTGCGGCCACCGGGGATACGCAGTATTTT	CAWSAATGDTQYF
TRBV7-9	few	-	TRBJ2-1	TGTGCCAGCAGCCGCCCATCCAATGAGCAGTTCTTC	CASSRPSNEQFF
TRBV12-3/TRBV12-4	few	-	TRBJ2-3	TGTGCCAGCAGTTTAGCCAGGCTAGAATCGGATACGCAGTATTTT	CASSLARLESDTQYF
TRBV7-8	many	TRBD1	TRBJ2-4	TGTGCCAGCAGCTTCGGGACAGGGGGGAACATTCAGTACTTC	CASSFGTGGNIQYF
TRBV4-2	-	-	TRBJ2-3	TGTGCCAGCAGCCAGCTAGGGACCCCCTTCACAGATACGCAGTATTTT	CASSQLGTPFTDTQYF
TRBV15	few	-	TRBJ1-1	TGTGCCACCAGCCGAGGGGATCACACTGAAGCTTTCTTT	CATSRGDHTEAFF
TRBV6-5	few	-	TRBJ2-1	TGTGCCAGCAGTGCCTATGGAAACAATGAGCAGTTCTTC	CASSAYGNNEQFF